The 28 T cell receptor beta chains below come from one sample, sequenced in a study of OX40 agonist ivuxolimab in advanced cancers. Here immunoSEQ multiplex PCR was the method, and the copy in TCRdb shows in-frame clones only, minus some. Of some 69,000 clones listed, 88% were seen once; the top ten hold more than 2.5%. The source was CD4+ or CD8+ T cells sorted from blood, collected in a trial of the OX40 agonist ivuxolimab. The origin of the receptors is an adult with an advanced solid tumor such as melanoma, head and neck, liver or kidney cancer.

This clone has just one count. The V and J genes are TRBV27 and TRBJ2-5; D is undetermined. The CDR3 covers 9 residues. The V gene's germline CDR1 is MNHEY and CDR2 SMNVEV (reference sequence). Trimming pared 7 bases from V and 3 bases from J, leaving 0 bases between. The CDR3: CASKETQYF. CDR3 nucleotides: TGTGCCAGCAAAGAGACCCAGTACTTC.

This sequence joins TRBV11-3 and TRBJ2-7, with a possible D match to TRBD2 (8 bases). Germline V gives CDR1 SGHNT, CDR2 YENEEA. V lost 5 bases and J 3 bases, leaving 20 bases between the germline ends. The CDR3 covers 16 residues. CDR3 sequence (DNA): TGTGCCAGCAGCCCCCCAAGCGGGAGACAGGGCTACGAGCAGTACTTC. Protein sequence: CASSPPSGRQGYEQYF.

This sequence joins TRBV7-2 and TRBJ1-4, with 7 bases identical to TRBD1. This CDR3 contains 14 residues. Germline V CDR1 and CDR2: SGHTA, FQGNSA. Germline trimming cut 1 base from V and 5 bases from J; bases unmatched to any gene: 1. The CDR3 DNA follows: TGTGCCAGCAGCTTAGGACAGGGAAATGAAAAACTGTTTTTT. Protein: CASSLGQGNEKLFF.

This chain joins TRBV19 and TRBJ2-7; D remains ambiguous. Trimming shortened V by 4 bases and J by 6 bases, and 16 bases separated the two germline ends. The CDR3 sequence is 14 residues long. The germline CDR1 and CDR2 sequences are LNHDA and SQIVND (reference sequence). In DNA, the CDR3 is TGTGCCAGTAGTAAAGCTGTTATGTTGGGCGAGCAGTACTTC. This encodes CASSKAVMLGEQYF.

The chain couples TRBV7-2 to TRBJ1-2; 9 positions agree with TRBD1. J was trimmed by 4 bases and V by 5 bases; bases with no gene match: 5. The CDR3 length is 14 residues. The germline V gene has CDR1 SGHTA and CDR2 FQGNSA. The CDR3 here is CASSPGTGPYGYTF. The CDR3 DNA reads TGTGCCAGCAGCCCCGGGACAGGGCCCTATGGCTACACCTTC.

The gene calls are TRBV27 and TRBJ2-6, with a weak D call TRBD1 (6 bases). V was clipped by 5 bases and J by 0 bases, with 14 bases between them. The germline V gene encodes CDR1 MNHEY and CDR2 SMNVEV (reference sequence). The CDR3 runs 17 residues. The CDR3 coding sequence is TGTGCCAGCAGTCCCCGACAGGTTCCCTCTGGGGCCAACGTCCTGACTTTC. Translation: CASSPRQVPSGANVLTF.

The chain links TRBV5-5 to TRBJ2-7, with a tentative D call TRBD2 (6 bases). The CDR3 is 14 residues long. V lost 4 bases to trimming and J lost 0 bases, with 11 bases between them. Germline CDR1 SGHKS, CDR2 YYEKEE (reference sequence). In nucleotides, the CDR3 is TGTGCCAGCAGCCATGGGACTTCCTCCTACGAGCAGTACTTC. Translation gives CASSHGTSSYEQYF.

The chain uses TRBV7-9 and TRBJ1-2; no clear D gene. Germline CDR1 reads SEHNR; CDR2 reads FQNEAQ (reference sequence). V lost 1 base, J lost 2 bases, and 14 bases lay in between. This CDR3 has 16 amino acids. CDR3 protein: CASSLVGLEPNYGYTF. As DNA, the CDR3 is TGTGCCAGCAGCTTAGTAGGACTGGAGCCCAACTATGGCTACACCTTC.

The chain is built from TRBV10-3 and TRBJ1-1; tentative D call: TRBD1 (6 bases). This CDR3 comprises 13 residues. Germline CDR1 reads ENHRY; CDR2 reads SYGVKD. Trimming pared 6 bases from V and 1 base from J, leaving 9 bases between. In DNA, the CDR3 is TGTGCCATCAGACAGGGCGGGAACACTGAAGCTTTCTTT. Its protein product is CAIRQGGNTEAFF.

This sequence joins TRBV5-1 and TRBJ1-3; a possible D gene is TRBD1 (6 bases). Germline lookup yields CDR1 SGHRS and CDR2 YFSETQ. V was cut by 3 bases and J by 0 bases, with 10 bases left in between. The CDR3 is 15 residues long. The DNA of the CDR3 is TGCGCCAGCAGCTGGGACACCAGCTCTGGAAACACCATATATTTT. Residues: CASSWDTSSGNTIYF.

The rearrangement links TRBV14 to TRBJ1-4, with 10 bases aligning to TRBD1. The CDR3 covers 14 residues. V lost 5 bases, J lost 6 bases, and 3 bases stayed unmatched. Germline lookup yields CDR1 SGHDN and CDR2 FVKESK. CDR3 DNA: TGTGCCAGCAGCTCCGGGACAGGGGATGAAAAACTGTTTTTT. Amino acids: CASSSGTGDEKLFF.

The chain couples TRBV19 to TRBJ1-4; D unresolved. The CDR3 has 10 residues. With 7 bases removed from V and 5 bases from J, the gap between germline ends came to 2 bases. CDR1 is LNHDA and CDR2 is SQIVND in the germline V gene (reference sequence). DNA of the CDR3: TGTGCCAGTAAGAATGAAAAACTGTTTTTT. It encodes CASKNEKLFF.

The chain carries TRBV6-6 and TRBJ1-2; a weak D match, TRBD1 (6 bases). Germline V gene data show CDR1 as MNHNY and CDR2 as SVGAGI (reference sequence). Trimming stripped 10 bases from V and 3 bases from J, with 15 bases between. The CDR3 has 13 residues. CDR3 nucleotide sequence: TGTGCCACCAGCTTGGGGGGCGACTATGGCTACACCTTC. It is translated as CATSLGGDYGYTF.

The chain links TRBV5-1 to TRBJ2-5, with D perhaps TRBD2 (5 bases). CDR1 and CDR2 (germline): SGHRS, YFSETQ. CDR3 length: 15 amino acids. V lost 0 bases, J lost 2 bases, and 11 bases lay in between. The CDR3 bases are TGCGCCAGCAGCTTGGCAACAGCGGATCAAGAGACCCAGTACTTC. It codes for CASSLATADQETQYF.

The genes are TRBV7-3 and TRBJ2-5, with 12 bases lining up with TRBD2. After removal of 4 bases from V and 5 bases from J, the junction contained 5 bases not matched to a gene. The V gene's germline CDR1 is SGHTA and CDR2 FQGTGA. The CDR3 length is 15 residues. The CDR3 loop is CASSSGLAGWETQYF. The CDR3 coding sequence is TGTGCCAGCAGCTCTGGACTAGCGGGGTGGGAGACCCAGTACTTC.

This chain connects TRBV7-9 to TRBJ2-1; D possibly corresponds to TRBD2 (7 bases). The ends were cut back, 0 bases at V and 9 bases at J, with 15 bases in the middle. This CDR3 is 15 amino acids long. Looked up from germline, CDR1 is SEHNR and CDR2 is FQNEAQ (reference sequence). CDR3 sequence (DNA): TGTGCCAGCAGCTTAGCCGGCAGGGGCGGGGGTGAGCAGTTCTTC. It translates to CASSLAGRGGGEQFF.

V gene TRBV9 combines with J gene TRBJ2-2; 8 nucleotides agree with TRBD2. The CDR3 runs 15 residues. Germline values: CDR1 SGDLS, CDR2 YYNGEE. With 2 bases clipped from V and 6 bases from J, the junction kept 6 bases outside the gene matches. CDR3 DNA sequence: TGTGCCAGCAGCGTGGCGCTAGCGGGCTCCGGGGAGCTGTTTTTT. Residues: CASSVALAGSGELFF.

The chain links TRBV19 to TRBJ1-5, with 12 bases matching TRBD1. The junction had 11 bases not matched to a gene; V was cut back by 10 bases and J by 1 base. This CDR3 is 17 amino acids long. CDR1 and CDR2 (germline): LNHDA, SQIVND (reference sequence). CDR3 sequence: CATLKGTGGASNQPQHF. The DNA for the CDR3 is TGTGCCACCCTAAAAGGGACAGGGGGCGCAAGCAATCAGCCCCAGCATTTT.

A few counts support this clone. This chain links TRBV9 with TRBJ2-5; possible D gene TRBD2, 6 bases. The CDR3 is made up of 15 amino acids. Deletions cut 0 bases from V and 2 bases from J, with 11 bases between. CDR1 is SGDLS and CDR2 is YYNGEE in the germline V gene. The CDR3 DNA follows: TGTGCCAGCAGCGTAGGGGCTAGCGATCAAGAGACCCAGTACTTC. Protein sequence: CASSVGASDQETQYF.

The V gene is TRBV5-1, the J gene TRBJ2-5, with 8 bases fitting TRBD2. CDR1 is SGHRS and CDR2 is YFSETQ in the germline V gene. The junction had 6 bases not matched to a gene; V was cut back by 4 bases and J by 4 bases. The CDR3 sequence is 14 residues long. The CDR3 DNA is TGCGCCAGCAGCCCCGTAGCGGGAACAGAGACCCAGTACTTC. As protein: CASSPVAGTETQYF.

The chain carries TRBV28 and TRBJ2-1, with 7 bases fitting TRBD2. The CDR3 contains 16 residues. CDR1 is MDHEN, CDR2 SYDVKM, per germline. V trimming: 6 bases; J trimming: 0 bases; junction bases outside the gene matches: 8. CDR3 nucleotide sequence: TGTGCCAGCAGCCTGGGGGGGAAGAACTCCTACAATGAGCAGTTCTTC. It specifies CASSLGGKNSYNEQFF.

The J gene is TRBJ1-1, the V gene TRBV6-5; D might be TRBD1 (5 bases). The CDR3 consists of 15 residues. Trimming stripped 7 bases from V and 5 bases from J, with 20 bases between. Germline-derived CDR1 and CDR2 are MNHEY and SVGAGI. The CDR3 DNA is TGTGCCAGCATACCCGGGGACCTGAGGGAAACTGAAGCTTTCTTT. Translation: CASIPGDLRETEAFF.

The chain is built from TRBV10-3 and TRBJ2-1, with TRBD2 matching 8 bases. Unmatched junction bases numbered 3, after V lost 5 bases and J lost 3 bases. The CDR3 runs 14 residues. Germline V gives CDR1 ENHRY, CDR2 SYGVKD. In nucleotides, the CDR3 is TGTGCCATCAGTTCCAGCGGGAGCTACAATGAGCAGTTCTTC. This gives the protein CAISSSGSYNEQFF.

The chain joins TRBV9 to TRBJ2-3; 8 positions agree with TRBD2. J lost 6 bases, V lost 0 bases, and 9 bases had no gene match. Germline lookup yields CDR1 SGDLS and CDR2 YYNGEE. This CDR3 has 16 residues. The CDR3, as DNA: TGTGCCAGCAGCGTAGCGGCAGGGCCGGGAGGGGATACGCAGTATTTT. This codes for CASSVAAGPGGDTQYF.

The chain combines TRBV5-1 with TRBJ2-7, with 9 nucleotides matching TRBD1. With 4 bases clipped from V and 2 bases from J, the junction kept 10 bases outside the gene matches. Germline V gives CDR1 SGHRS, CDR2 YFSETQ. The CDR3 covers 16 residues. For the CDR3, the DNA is TGCGCCAGCAGCCCCGGCGCCGGGACAGGGACCTACGAGCAGTACTTC. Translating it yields CASSPGAGTGTYEQYF.

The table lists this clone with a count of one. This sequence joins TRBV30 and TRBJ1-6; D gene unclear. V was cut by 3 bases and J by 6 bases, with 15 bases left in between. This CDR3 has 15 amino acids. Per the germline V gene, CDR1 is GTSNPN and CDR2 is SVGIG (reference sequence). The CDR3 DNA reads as TGTGCCTGGAGCGCGGGATATGGCCGTAATTCACCCCTCCACTTT. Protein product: CAWSAGYGRNSPLHF.

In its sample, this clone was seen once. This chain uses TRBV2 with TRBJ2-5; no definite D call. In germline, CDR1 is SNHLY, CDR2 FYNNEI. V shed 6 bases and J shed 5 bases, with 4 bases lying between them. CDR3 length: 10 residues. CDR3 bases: TGTGCCAGCAGGTGGGAGACCCAGTACTTC. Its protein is CASRWETQYF. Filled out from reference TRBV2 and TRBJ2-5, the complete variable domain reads EPEVTQTPSHQVTQMGQEVILRCVPISNHLYFYWYRQILGQKVEFLVSFYNNEISEKSEIFDDQFSVERPDGSNFTLKIRSTKLEDSAMYFCASRWETQYFGPGTRLLVL.

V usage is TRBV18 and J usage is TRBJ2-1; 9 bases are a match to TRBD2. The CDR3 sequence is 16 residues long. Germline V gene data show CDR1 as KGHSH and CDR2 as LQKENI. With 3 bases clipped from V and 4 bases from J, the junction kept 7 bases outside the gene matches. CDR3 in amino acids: CASSPRASGEYNEQFF. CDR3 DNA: TGTGCCAGCTCACCCCGGGCTAGCGGGGAATACAATGAGCAGTTCTTC.